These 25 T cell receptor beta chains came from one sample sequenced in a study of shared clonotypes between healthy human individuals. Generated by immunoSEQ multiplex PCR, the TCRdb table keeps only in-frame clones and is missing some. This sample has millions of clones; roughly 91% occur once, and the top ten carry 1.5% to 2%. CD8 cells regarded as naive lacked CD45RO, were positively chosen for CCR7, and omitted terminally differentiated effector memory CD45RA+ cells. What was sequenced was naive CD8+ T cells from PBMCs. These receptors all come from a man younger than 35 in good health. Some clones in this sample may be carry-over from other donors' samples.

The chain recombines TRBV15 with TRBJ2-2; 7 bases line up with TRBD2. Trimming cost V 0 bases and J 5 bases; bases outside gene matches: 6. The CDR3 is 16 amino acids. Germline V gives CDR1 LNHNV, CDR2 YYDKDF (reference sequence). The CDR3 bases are TGTGCCACCAGCAGAGAGGGCGGGAGTTTTACCGGGGAGCTGTTTTTT. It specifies CATSREGGSFTGELFF. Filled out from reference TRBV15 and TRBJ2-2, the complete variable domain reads DAMVIQNPRYQVTQFGKPVTLSCSQTLNHNVMYWYQQKSSQAPKLLFHYYDKDFNNEADTPDNFQSRRPNTSFCFLDIRSPGLGDTAMYLCATSREGGSFTGELFFGEGSRLTVL.

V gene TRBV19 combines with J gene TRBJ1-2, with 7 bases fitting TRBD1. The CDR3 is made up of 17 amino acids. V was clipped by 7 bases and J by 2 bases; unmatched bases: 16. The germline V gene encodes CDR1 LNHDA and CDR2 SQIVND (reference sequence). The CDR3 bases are TGTGCCAGTACCCGAGGGGGCACTACGGGGTTCAACTATGGCTACACCTTC. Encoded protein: CASTRGGTTGFNYGYTF.

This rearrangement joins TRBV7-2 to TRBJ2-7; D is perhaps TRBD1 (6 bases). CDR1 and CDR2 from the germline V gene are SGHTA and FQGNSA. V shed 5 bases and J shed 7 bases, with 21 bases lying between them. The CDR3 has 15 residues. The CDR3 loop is CASSHRDTHPREQYF. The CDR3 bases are TGTGCCAGCAGCCACCGGGACACCCACCCCCGGGAGCAGTACTTC.

CDR3 sequence: CASSFGGDSGNTIYF. CDR3 bases: TGTGCCAGCAGTTTTGGGGGAGACTCTGGAAACACCATATATTTT. The chain recombines TRBV28 with TRBJ1-3; possibly TRBD1 for D (5 bases). In germline, CDR1 is MDHEN, CDR2 SYDVKM. Trimming took 3 bases from V and 0 from J, leaving 9 bases between them. This CDR3 contains 15 residues.

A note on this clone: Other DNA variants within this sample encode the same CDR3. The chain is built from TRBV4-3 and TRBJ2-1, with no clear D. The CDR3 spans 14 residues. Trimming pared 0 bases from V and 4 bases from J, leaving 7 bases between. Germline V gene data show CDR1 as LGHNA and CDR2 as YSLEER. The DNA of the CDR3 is TGCGCCAGCAGCCAAGATTTGGGGTACAATGAGCAGTTCTTC. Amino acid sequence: CASSQDLGYNEQFF.

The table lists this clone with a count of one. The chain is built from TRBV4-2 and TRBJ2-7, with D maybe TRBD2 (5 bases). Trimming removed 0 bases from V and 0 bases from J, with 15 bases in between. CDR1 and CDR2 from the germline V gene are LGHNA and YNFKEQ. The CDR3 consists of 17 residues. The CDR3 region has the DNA TGTGCCAGCAGCCAAGAAGGGAGCGCGACGAGCTCCTACGAGCAGTACTTC. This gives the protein CASSQEGSATSSYEQYF.

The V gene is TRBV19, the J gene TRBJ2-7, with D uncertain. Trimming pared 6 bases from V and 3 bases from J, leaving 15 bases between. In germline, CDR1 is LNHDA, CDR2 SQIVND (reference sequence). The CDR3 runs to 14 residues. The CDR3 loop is CASRDPTLDYEQYF. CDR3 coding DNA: TGTGCCAGTAGGGACCCCACATTGGACTACGAGCAGTACTTC.

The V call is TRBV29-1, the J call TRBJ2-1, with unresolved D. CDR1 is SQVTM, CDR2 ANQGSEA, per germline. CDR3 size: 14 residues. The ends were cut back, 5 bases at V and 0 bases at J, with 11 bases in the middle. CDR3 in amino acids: CSVTPTSSYNEQFF. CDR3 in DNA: TGCAGCGTTACCCCCACAAGCTCCTACAATGAGCAGTTCTTC.

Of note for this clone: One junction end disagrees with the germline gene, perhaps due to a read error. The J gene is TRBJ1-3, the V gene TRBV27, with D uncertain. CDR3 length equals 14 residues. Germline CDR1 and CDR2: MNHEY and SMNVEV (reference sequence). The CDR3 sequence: CASSPSRTGNAIYF. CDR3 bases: TGTGCCAGCAGTCCCTCCCGGACTGGAAACGCCATATATTTT.

The CDR3 nucleotides read TGTGCCATCAGGGGAAGCGAGGGCGGGGAGCTGTTTTTT. Translated, it gives CAIRGSEGGELFF. The chain links TRBV10-3 to TRBJ2-2; TRBD2 might be the D (5 bases). V gave up 6 bases and J gave up 7 bases, with 12 bases separating them. The germline CDR1 and CDR2 sequences are ENHRY and SYGVKD. The length of the CDR3 is 13 residues.

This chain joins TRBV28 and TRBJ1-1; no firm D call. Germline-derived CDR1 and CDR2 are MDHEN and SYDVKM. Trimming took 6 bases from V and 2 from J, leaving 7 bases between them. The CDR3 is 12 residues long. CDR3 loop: CASRQINTEAFF. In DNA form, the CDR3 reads TGTGCCAGCAGACAGATAAACACTGAAGCTTTCTTT.

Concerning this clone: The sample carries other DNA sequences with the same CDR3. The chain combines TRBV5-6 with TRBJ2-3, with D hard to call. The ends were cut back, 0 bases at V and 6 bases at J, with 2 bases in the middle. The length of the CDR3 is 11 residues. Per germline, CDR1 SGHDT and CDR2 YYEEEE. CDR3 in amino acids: CASSLGDTQYF. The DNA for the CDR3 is TGTGCCAGCAGCTTGGGTGATACGCAGTATTTT.

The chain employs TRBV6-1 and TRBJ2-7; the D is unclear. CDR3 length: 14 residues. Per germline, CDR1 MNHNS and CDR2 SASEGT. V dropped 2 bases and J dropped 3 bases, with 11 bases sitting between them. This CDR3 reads CASSEFGTVYEQYF. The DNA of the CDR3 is TGTGCCAGCAGTGAATTTGGAACTGTCTACGAGCAGTACTTC.

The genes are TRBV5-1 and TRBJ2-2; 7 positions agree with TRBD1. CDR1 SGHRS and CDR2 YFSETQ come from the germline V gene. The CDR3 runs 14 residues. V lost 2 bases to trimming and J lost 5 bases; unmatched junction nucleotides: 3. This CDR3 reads CASSFTTGTGELFF. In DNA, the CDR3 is TGCGCCAGCAGCTTTACGACAGGGACCGGGGAGCTGTTTTTT.

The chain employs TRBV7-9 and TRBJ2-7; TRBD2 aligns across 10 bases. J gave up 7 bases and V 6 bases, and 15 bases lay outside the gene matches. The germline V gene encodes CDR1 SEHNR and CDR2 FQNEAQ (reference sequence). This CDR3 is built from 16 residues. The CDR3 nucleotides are TGTGCCAGCAGTCCCCCGGACGGACTAGCGGAAGGGGAGCAGTACTTC. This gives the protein CASSPPDGLAEGEQYF.

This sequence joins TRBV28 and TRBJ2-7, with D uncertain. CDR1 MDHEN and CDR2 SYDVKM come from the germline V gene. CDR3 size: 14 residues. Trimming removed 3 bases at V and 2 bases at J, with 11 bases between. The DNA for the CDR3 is TGTGCCAGCAGTTTTGGGCCCTCCCCCTACGAGCAGTACTTC. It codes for CASSFGPSPYEQYF.

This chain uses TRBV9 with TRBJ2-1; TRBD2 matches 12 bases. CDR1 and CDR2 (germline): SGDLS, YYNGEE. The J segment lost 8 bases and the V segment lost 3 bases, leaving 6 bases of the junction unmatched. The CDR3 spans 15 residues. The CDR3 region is CASSGTSGGIDEQFF. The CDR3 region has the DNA TGTGCCAGCAGCGGAACTAGCGGGGGGATCGATGAGCAGTTCTTC.

In DNA, the CDR3 is TGTGCCAGCAGCCGGGCCGGGATCCAAGCTTTCTTT. As protein: CASSRAGIQAFF. The rearrangement links TRBV5-4 to TRBJ1-1; no clear D. Germline CDR1 reads SGHNT; CDR2 reads YYREEE (reference sequence). V was cut by 4 bases and J by 9 bases, with 13 bases left in between. The CDR3 extends over 12 amino acids.

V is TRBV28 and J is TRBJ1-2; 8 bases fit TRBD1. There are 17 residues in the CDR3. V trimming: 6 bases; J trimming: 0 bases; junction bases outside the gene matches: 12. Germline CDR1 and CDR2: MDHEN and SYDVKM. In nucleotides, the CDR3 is TGTGCCAGCAGCCCCCGGACAGGGAGGCTATCTAACTATGGCTACACCTTC. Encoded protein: CASSPRTGRLSNYGYTF.

The DNA for the CDR3 is TGTGCCAGCAGCGGCCGGGACGGAGGGACCTACGAGCAGTACTTC. Its protein product is CASSGRDGGTYEQYF. The gene calls are TRBV11-2 and TRBJ2-7; TRBD2 is a possible D gene (6 bases). The CDR3 consists of 15 residues. Trimming stripped 5 bases from V and 2 bases from J, with 16 bases between. The V gene's germline CDR1 is SGHAT and CDR2 FQNNGV.

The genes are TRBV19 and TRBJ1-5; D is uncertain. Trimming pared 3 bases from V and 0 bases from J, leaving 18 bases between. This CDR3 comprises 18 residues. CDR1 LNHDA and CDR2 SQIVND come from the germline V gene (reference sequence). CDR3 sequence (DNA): TGTGCCAGTAGTATTCCCCCCCCCGGGGAATATAGCAATCAGCCCCAGCATTTT. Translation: CASSIPPPGEYSNQPQHF.

CDR3 region: CASSGWGGAETQYF. CDR3 DNA sequence: TGTGCCAGCAGTGGTTGGGGGGGGGCGGAGACGCAGTATTTT. This sequence joins TRBV6-1 and TRBJ2-3; D might be TRBD2 (7 bases). V gave up 4 bases and J gave up 9 bases, with 17 bases separating them. The CDR3 extends over 14 amino acids. In germline, CDR1 is MNHNS, CDR2 SASEGT.

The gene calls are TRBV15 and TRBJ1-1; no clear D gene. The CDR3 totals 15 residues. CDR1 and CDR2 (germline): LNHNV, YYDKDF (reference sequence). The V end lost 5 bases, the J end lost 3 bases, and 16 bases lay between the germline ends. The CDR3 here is CATSPQDLGDTEAFF. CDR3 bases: TGTGCCACCAGCCCCCAGGACCTGGGTGACACTGAAGCTTTCTTT.

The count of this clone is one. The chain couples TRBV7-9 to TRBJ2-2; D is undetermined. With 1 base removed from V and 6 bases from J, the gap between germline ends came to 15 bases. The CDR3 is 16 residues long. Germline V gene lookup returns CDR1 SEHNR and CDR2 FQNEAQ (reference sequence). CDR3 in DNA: TGTGCCAGCAGCTTAGAGGCAGTGGCGCCTCCCGGGGAGCTGTTTTTT. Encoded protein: CASSLEAVAPPGELFF.

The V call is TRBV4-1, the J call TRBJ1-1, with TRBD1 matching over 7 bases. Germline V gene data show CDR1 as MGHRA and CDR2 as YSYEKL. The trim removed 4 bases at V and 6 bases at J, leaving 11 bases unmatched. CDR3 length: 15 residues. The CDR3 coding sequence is TGCGCCAGCAGCCCTCATGAGGGGGCCTCCGCTGAAGCTTTCTTT. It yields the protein CASSPHEGASAEAFF.